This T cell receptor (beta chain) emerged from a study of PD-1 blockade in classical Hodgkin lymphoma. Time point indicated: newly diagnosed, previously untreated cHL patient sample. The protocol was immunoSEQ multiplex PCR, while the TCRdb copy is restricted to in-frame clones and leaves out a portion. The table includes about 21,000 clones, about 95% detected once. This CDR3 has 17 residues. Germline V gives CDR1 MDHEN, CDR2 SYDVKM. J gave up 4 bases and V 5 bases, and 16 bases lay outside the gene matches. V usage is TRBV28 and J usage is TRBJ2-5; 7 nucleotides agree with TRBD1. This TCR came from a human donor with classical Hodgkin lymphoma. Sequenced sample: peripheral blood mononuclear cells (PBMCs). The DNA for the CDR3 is TGTGCCAGCAGTCCATCGTCCCTTCGACAGGGTAGAGAGACCCAGTACTTC. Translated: CASSPSSLRQGRETQYF.